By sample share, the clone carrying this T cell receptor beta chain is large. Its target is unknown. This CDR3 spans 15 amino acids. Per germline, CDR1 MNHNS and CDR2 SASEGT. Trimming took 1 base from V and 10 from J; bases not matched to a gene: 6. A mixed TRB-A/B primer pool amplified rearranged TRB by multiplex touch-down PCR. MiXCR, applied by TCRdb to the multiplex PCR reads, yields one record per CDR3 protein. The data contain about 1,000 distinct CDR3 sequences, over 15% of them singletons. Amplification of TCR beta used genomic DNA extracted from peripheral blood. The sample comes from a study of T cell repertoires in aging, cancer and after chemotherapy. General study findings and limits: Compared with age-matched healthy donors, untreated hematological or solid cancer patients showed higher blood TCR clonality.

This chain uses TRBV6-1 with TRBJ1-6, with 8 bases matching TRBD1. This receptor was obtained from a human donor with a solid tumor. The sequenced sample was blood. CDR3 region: CASSEVGRGRSPLHF. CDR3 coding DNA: TGTGCCAGCAGTGAAGTGGGCAGGGGGCGGTCACCCCTCCACTTT.